This T cell receptor (beta chain) comes out of a study of T cell repertoires in cytomegalovirus infection. Germline CDR1 reads SNHLY; CDR2 reads FYNNEI. The CDR3 length is 14 residues. Trimming removed 7 bases from V and 1 base from J, with 11 bases in between. TCRdb passed the reads through MiXCR, listing each CDR3 protein once. The repertoire holds around 530,000 distinct CDR3 sequences, with 16% as singletons. This sequence originates from a human donor in good health (CMV status not recorded). Some clones in this sample may be carry-over from other donors' samples. The sample consisted of CD8+ T cells from PBMCs. The chain employs TRBV2 and TRBJ1-3; D not resolved. CDR3 in DNA: TGTGCCAGCACCGAGCCGGGGTCTGGAAACACCATATATTTT. This codes for CASTEPGSGNTIYF.